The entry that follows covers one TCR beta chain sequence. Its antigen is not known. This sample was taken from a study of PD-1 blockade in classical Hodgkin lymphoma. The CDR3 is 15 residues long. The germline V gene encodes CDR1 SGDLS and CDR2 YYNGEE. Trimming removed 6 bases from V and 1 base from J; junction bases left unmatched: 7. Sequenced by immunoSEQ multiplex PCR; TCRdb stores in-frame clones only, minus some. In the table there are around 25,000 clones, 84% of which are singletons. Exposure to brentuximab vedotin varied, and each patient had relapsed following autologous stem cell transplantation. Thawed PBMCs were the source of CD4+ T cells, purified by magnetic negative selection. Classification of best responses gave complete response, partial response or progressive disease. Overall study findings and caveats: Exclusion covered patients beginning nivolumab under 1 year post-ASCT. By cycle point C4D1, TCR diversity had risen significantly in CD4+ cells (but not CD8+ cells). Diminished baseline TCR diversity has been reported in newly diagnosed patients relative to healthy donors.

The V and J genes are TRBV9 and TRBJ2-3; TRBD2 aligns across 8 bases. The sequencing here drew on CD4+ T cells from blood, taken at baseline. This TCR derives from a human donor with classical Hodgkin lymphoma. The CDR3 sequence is CASTLSSGGTDTQYF. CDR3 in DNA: TGTGCCAGCACCCTTAGTAGCGGGGGCACAGATACGCAGTATTTT. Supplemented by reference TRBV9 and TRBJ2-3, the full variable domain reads DSGVTQTPKHLITATGQRVTLRCSPRSGDLSVYWYQQSLDQGLQFLIQYYNGEERAKGNILERFSAQQFPDLHSELNLSSLELGDSALYFCASTLSSGGTDTQYFGPGTRLTVL.